This record concerns one TCR beta chain sequence. What it binds is unknown. This specimen comes from a study of memory CD8 T cells in hepatitis C reinfection. Study as a whole: Pre-reinfection samples were taken 55 to 20 weeks before detection.

Study results and limitations: Only four or five donors prevented definitive conclusions about public clonotypes.

CDR1 is SEHNR and CDR2 is FQNEAQ in the germline V gene (reference sequence). The V gene lost 5 bases and the J gene lost 5 bases, with 10 bases spanning the gap. CDR3 size: 12 residues. The table came from immunoSEQ multiplex PCR; TCRdb's copy has only in-frame clones and leaves some out. The table records 45,000 to 55,000 clones, roughly 86% of them present only once. The sample's time point: pre-reinfection, 55 to 20 weeks before reinfection detection. No in vitro expansion preceded TCR sequencing of the sorted cells. The receptor was derived from a man younger than 35 with hepatitis C virus infection. The chain couples TRBV7-9 to TRBJ2-7, with D unresolved. Sequencing was carried out using naive CD8+ T cells sorted from blood. CDR3 sequence reads: CASSAFADEQYF. The CDR3 DNA follows: TGTGCCAGCAGCGCCTTTGCGGACGAGCAGTACTTC.